Below, one TCR beta chain is given with its context. As yet, its antigen is unknown. This sample is drawn from a study of cytomegalovirus exposure and HLA in healthy donors. Findings and limits, study-wide: Further analysis, carried out later, found HLA-associated TCR beta chains more clonally expanded than equally common other chains. With further analysis later on, most CMV-associated TCR beta chains appeared HLA-restricted.

Amplification used 60 Vbeta primers and 13 Jbeta primers. The assay was immunoSEQ multiplex PCR, and TCRdb's table has in-frame clones only and misses some. The sample has some 150,000 clones; roughly 80% are singletons. This TCR came from a man aged 45-65 years in good health and CMV-seropositive. Input material: PBMCs.

DNA of the CDR3: TGTGCCAGCAGCCAAGATCTTAACACTAGCCCCCACCCCCATGAGCAGTTCTTC. Protein: CASSQDLNTSPHPHEQFF. The chain carries TRBV4-2 and TRBJ2-1; D perhaps matches TRBD2 (6 bases). Germline CDR1 is LGHNA and CDR2 is YNFKEQ. CDR3 length: 18 amino acids. Trimming shortened V by 0 bases and J by 8 bases, and 23 bases separated the two germline ends.